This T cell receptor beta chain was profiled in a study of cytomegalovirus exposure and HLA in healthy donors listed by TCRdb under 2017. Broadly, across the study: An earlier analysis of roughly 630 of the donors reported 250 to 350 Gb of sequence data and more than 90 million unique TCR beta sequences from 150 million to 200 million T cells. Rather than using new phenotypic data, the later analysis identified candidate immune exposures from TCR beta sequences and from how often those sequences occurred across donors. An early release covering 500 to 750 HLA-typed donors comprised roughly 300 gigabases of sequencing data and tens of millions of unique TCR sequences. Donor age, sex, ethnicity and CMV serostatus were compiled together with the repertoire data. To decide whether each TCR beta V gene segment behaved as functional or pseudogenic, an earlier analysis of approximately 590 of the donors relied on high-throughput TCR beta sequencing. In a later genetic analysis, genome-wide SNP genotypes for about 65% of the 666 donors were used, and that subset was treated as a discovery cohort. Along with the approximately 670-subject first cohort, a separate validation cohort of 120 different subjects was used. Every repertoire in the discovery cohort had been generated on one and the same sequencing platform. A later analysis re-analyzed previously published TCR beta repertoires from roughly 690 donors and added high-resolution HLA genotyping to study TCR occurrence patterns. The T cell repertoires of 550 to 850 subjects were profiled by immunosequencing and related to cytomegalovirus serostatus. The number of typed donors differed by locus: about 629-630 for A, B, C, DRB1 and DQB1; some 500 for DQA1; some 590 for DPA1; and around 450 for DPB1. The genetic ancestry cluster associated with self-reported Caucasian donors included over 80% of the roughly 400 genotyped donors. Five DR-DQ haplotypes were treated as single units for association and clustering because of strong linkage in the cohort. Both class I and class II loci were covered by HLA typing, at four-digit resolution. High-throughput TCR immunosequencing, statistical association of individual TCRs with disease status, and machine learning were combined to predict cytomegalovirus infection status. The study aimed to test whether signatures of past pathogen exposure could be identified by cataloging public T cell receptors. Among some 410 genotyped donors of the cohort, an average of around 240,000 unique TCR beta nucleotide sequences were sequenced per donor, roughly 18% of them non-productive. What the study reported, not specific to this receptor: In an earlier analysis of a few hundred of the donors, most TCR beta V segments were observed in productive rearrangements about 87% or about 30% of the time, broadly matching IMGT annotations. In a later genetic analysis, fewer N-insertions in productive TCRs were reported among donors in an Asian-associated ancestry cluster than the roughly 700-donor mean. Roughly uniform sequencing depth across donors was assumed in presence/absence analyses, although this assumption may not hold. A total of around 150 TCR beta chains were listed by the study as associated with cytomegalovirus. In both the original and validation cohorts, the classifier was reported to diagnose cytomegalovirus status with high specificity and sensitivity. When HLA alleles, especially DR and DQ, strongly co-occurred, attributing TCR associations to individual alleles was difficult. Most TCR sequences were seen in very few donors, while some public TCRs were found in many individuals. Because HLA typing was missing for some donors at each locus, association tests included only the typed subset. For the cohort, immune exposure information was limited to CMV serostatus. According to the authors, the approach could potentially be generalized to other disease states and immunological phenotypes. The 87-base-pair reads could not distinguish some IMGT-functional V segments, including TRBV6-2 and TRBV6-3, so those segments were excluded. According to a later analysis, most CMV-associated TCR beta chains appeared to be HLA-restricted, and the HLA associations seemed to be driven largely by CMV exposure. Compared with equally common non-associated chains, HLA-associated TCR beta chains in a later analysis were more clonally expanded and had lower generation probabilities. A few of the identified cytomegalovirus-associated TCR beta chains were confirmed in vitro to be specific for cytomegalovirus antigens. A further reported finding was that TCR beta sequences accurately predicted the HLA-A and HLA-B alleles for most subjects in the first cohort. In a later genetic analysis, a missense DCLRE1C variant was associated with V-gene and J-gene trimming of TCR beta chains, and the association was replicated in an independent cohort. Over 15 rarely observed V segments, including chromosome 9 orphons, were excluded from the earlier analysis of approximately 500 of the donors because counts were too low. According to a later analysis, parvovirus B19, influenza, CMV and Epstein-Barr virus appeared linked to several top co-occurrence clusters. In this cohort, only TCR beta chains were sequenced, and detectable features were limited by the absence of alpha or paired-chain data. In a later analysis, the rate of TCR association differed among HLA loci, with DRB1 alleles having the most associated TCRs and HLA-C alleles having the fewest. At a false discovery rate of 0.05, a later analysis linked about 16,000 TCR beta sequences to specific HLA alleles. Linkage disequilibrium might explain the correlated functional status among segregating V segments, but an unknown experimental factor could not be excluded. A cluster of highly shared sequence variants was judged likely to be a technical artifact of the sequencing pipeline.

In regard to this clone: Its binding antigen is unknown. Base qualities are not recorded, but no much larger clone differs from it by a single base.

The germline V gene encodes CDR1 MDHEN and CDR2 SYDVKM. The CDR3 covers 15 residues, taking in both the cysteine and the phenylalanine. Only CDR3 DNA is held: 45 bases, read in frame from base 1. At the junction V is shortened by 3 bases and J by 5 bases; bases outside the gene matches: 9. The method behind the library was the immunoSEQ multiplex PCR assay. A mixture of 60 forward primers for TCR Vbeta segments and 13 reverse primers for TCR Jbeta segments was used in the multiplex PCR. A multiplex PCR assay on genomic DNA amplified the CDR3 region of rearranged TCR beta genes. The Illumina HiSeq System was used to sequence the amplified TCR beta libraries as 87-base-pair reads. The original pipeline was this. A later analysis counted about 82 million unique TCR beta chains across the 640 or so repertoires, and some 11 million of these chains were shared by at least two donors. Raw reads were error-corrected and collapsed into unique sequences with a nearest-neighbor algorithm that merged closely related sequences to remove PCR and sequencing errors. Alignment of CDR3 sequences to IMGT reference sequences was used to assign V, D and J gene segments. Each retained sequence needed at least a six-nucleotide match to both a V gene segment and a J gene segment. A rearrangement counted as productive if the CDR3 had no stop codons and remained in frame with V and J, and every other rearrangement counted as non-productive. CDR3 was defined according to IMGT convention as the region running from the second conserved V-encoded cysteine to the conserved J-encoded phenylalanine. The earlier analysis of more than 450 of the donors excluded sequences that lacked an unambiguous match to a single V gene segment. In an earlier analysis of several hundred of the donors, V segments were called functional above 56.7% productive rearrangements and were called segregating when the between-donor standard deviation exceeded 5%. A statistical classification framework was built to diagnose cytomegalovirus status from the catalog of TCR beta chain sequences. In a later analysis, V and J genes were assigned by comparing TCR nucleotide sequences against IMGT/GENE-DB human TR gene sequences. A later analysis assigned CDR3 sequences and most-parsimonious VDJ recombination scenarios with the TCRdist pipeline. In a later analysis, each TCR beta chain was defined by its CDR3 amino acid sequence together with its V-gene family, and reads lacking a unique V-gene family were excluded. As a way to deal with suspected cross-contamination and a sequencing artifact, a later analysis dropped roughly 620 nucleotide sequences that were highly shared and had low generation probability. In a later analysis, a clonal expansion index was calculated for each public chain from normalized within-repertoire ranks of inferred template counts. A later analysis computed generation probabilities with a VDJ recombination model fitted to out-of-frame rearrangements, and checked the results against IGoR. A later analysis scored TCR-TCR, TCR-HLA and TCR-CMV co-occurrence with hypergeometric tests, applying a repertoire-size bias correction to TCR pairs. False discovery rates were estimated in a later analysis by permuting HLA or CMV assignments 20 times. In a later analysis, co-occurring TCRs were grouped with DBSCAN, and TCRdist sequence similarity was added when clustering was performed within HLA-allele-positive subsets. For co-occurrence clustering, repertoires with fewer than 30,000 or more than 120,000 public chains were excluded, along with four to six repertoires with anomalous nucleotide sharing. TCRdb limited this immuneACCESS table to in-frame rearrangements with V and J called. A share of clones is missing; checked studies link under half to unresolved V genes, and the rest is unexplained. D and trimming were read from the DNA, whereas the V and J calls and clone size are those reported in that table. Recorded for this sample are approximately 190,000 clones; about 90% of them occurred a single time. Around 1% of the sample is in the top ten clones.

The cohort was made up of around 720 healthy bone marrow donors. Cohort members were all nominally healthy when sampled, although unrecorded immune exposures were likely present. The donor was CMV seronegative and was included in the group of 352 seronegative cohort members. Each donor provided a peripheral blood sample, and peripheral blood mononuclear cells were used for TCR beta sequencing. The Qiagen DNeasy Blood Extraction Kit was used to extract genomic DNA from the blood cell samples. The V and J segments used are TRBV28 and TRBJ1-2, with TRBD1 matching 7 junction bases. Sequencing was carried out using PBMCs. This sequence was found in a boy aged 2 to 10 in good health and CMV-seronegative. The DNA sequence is TGTGCCAGCAGTTTGGAGATCGTCAGGGGGTATGGCTACACCTTC. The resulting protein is CASSLEIVRGYGYTF.